This TCR beta chain was identified in a study of T cells in Graves' hyperthyroidism and ophthalmopathy. The CDR3 is made up of 16 amino acids. The germline V gene has CDR1 MNHNS and CDR2 SASEGT. Whole-study findings and limits: A model of 13 V-J pairs discriminated ophthalmopathy from stable hyperthyroidism.

Researchers amplified the TCR beta CDR3 regions from RNA transcripts. Using the HTBI primer set, a first-round RT-PCR was run on the TCR CDR3. TCRdb processed the multiplex PCR reads anew with MiXCR; each CDR3 protein has one entry. Of fewer than 400,000 distinct CDR3 sequences listed, over 11% are singletons. In this sample, this clonotype turned up many times. Its cognate antigen is unknown. One end of the junction does not line up with germline, which may come from a read error. The chain couples TRBV6-1 to TRBJ2-1, with TRBD2 matching 13 bases. The receptor comes from a middle-aged man with Graves' ophthalmopathy. Sequencing input: blood. CDR3 residues: CANSRTSGGTYNEQFF. CDR3 in DNA: TGTGCCAACAGTCGGACTAGCGGGGGCACCTACAATGAGCAGTTCTTC.